These T cell receptor beta chains were read from a single sample in a study of blood T cell repertoires in COVID-19. The method was immunoSEQ multiplex PCR; TCRdb's version includes in-frame clones alone and lacks a portion of them. The sample consists of hundreds of thousands of clones, over 80% of them appearing once. The sample was PBMCs or T cells enriched from blood (not recorded which). These receptors all come from a woman in her twenties or thirties with acute COVID-19. Each CDR3 is given without its conserved first and last residue.

TRBJ2-5 | TRBV10-3 | AISDDRVETQY
TRBJ1-6 | TRBV6-9 | ASSDNPTASPLH
TRBJ1-4 | TRBV9 | ASSPKAGSHEKLF
TRBJ2-3 | TRBV19 | ASSTRTGAVTDTQY
TRBJ1-1 | TRBV7-8 | ASSPRTGGSEAF
TRBJ1-6 | TRBV19 | ASSTVTGSGSPLH
TRBJ1-2 | TRBV7-8 | ASSTRTGGFIDGYT
TRBJ1-4 | TRBV7-2 | ASSLVPGAGWEKLF
TRBJ1-3 | TRBV3-1/TRBV3-2 | ASSQVATIGNTIY
TRBJ1-1 | TRBV19 | ASTKTGTERRNTEAF
TRBJ1-3 | TRBV10-3 | AISEIGQANRPNTIY
TRBJ2-1 | TRBV28 | ASSRAPSGDNEQF
TRBJ1-2 | TRBV4-3 | ASSQDSTDYGYT
TRBJ2-5 | TRBV6-5 | ASKVLAGDETQY
TRBJ2-7 | TRBV18 | ASSRTSGDHEQY
TRBJ2-2 | TRBV19 | ATRRTGGPGELF
TRBJ2-7 | TRBV27 | ASSPGSSYEQY
TRBJ1-1 | TRBV18 | ASSPTLSTGKNTEAF
TRBJ2-7 | TRBV28 | ASSLLSYEQY
TRBJ1-1 | TRBV7-2 | ASSPGDRPEAF
TRBJ2-1 | TRBV3-1/TRBV3-2 | ASSQATGGRFLEQF
TRBJ2-5 | TRBV5-1 | ASSLAGTSGPLRGETQY
TRBJ2-1 | TRBV12-5 | ASGLDRNEQF
TRBJ1-5 | TRBV7-2 | ASSLGGGGQPQH
TRBJ2-7 | TRBV29-1 | SVAGTGDMRY
TRBJ1-5 | TRBV30 | AWSIPGRFGNQPQH
TRBJ2-7 | TRBV18 | ASSPGESVS
TRBJ2-7 | TRBV18 | ASSPTGSYEQY
TRBJ1-5 | TRBV9 | ASSTGLGNQPQH
TRBJ1-1 | TRBV19 | ASKFQGKDTEAF
TRBJ1-6 | TRBV6-5 | ASSYVAGQGNSPLH
TRBJ1-2 | TRBV5-5 | ASSPSYGYT
TRBJ2-7 | TRBV5-1 | ASSLGPGLRLKYEQY
TRBJ1-4 | TRBV4-3 | ASSLGQSNEKLF
TRBJ1-2 | TRBV6-5 | ASSKDRGRYGYT
TRBJ2-7 | TRBV5-1 | ASSSWPADRHYEQY
TRBJ1-1 | TRBV12-5 | ASGDDRVNTEAF
TRBJ1-1 | TRBV7-9 | ASSLQGVNTEAF
TRBJ2-1 | TRBV2 | ASSQDYSSYNEQF
TRBJ2-7 | TRBV12-3/TRBV12-4 | ASSQTGIHEQY
TRBJ1-1 | TRBV25-1 | ASSESASVGTEAF
TRBJ2-2 | TRBV19 | ASSPGSLNTGELF
TRBJ1-1 | TRBV18 | ASSPPEGTITEAF
TRBJ1-1 | TRBV3-1/TRBV3-2 | ASSHRVKNTEAF
TRBJ1-1 | TRBV15 | ATSRDEGENTEAF